The clone carrying this T cell receptor beta chain was found a few times. Its matching antigen is unknown. TCRdb reprocessed the 5' RACE reads via MiXCR and lists one record per CDR3 protein. The data hold about 340,000 distinct CDR3 sequences, with under 5% observed a single time. The trim removed 4 bases at V and 4 bases at J, leaving 6 bases unmatched. The CDR3 length is 15 residues. The V gene's germline CDR1 is SGHTA and CDR2 FQGNSA. This sample is drawn from a study of T cells after yellow fever vaccination. Across the whole study: Fractions with few cells were prepared using SMART-Seq v4 Ultra Low Input.

Overall study results and limits: Overlap between CD4 and CD8 compartments was detected for a small share of clonotypes. Weaker overall, the secondary response nonetheless peaked faster (day 5 versus 15).

The source was PBMCs, collected 5 days after the yellow fever booster vaccination. The TCR sequence derives from a young man who received the YFV17D yellow fever vaccine. This chain connects TRBV7-2 to TRBJ1-4, with TRBD1 matching over 7 bases. The CDR3 region has the DNA TGTGCCAGCAGCTCAGCCCAGGGGGTTAATGAAAAACTGTTTTTT. It is translated as CASSSAQGVNEKLFF.